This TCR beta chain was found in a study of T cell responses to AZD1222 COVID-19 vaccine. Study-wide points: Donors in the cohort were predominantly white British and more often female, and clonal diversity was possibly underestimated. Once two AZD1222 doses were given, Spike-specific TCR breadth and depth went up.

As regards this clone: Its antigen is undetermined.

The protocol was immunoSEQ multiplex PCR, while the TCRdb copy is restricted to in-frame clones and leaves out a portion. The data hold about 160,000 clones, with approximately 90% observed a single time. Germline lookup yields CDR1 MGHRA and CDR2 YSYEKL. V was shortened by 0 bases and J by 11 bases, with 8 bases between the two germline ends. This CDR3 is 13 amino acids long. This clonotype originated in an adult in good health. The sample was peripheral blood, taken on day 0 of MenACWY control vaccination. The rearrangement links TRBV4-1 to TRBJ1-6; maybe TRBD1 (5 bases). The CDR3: CASSQDKGTPLHF. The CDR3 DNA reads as TGCGCCAGCAGCCAAGATAAGGGGACACCCCTCCACTTT.